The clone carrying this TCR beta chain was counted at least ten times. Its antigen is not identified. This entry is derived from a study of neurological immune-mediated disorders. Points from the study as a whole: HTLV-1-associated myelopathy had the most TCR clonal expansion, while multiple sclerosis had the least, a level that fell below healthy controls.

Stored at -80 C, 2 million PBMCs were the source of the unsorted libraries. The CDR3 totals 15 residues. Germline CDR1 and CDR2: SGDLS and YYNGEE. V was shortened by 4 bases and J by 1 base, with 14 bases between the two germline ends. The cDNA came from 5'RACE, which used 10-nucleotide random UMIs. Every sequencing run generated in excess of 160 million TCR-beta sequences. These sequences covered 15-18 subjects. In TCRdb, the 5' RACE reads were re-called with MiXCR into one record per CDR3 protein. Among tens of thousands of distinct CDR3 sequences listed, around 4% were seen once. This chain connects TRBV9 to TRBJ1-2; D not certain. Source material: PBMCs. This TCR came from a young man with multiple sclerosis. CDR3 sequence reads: CASSRRPGGNYGYTF. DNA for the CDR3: TGTGCCAGCAGCCGGAGACCGGGTGGTAACTATGGCTACACCTTC. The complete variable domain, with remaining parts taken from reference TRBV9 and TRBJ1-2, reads DSGVTQTPKHLITATGQRVTLRCSPRSGDLSVYWYQQSLDQGLQFLIQYYNGEERAKGNILERFSAQQFPDLHSELNLSSLELGDSALYFCASSRRPGGNYGYTFGSGTRLTVV.